This record concerns one TCR beta chain sequence. The antigen is unknown. This CDR3 region has 14 residues. Germline CDR1 reads SGHRS; CDR2 reads YFSETQ. V was shortened by 6 bases and J by 2 bases, with 13 bases between the two germline ends. The sample belongs to a study of T cell repertoires in cytomegalovirus infection. At the level of the study: Public TCR beta signatures provided an indication of both CMV infection and a matching HLA type. Study results and caveats: Cumulative frequency of public TCR beta families picked out carriers of CMV plus the relevant HLA. The study found HLA-C-restricted CMV-specific TCR beta clonotypes dominating the ex vivo response.

TCRdb reprocessed the reads via MiXCR and lists one record per CDR3 protein. This repertoire shows approximately 500,000 distinct CDR3 sequences, about 11% found once; its top ten account for about 10%. The chain links TRBV5-1 to TRBJ2-3, with D possibly being TRBD2 (6 bases). Sequenced material: PBMCs. The clonotype was recovered from a human donor in good health (CMV status not recorded). Some clones in this sample may be carry-over from other donors' samples. The CDR3 sequence is CASTWGGVTDTQYF. CDR3 DNA: TGCGCCAGCACCTGGGGCGGGGTCACAGATACGCAGTATTTT.